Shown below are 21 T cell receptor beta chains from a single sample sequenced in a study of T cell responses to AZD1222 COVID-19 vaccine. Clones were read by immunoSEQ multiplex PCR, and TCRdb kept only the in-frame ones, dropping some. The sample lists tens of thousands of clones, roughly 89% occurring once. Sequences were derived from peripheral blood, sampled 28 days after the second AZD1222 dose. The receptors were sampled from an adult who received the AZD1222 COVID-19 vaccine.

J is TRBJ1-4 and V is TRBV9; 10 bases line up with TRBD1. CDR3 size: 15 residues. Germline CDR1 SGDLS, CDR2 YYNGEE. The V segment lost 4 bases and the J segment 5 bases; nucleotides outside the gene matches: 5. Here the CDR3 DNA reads TGTGCCAGCAGCAGACAGGGGGCAAGCAATGAAAAACTGTTTTTT. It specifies CASSRQGASNEKLFF.

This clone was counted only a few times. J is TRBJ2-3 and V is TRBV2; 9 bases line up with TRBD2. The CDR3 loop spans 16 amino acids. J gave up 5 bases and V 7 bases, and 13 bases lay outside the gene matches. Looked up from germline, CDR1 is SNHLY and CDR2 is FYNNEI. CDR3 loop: CASNSGRLAGKDTQYF. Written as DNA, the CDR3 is TGTGCCAGCAACTCAGGGAGGCTAGCGGGGAAAGATACGCAGTATTTT.

The chain's CDR3 is CASSLGMWSSNTEAFF. The CDR3 DNA reads as TGTGCCAGCAGCTTGGGAATGTGGTCATCGAACACTGAAGCTTTCTTT. The chain has TRBV7-6 and TRBJ1-1; no clear D. The CDR3 has 16 residues. The V end lost 3 bases, the J end lost 1 base, and 15 bases lay between the germline ends. Germline V gene sequence: CDR1 SGHVS, CDR2 FNYEAQ.

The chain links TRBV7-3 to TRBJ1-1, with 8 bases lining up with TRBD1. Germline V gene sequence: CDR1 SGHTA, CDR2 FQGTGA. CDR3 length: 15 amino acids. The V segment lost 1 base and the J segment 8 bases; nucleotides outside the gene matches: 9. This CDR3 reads CASSLSRGPLSEAFF. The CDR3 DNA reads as TGTGCCAGCAGCTTAAGCAGGGGGCCACTCTCGGAAGCTTTCTTT.

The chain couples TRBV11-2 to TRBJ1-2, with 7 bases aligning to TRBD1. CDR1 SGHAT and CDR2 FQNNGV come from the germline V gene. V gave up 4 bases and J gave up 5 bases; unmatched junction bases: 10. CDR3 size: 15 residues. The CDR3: CASSSLDRVKYGYTF. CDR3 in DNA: TGTGCCAGCAGCTCCCTAGACAGGGTGAAGTATGGCTACACCTTC.

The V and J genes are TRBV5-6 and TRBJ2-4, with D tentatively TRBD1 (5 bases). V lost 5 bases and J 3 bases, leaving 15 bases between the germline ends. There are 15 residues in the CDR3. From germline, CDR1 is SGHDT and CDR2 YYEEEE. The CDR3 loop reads CASSLRAGIKNIQYF. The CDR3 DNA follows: TGTGCCAGCAGTCTACGGGCAGGGATCAAAAACATTCAGTACTTC.

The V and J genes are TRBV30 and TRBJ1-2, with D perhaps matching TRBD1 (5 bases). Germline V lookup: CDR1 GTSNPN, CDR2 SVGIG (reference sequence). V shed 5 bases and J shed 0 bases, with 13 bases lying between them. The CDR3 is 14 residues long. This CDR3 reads CAWVEGRANYGYTF. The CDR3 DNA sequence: TGTGCCTGGGTGGAGGGGCGGGCTAACTATGGCTACACCTTC.

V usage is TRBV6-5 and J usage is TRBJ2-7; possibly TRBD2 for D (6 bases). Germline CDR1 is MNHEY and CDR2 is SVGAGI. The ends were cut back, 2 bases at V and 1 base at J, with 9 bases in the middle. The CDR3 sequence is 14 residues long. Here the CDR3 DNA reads TGTGCCAGCAGTTACGCCGGACTATCCTACGAGCAGTACTTC. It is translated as CASSYAGLSYEQYF.

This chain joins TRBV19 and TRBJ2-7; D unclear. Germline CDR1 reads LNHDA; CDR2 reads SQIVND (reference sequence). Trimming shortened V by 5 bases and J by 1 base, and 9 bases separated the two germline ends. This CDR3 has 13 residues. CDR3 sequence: CASSPLVSYEQYF. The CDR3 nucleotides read TGTGCCAGTAGTCCCCTCGTATCCTACGAGCAGTACTTC.

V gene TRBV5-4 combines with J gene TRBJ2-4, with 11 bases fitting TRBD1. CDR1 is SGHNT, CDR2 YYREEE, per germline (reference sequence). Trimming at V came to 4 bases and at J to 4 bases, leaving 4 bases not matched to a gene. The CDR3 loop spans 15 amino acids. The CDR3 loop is CASSRTGGGKNIQYF. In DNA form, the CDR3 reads TGTGCCAGCAGCAGGACAGGGGGCGGGAAAAACATTCAGTACTTC. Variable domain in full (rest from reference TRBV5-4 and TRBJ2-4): ETGVTQSPTHLIKTRGQQVTLRCSSQSGHNTVSWYQQALGQGPQFIFQYYREEENGRGNFPPRFSGLQFPNYSSELNVNALELDDSALYLCASSRTGGGKNIQYFGAGTRLSVL.

CDR3 coding DNA: TGTGCCAGCAGCGCGGGACAGGGGGGAAATGAAAAACTGTTTTTT. It translates to CASSAGQGGNEKLFF. V gene TRBV5-8 combines with J gene TRBJ1-4; 11 nucleotides align to TRBD1. V shed 4 bases, J shed 5 bases, and the junction held 4 bases outside the gene matches. This CDR3 is 15 amino acids long. CDR1 is SGHTS, CDR2 YDEGEE, per germline.

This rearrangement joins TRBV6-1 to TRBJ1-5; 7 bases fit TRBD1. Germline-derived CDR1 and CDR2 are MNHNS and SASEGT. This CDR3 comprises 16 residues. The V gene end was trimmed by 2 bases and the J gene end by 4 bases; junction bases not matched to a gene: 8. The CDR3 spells CASSERRQGRNQPQHF. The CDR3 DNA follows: TGTGCCAGCAGTGAAAGAAGACAGGGCAGAAATCAGCCCCAGCATTTT.

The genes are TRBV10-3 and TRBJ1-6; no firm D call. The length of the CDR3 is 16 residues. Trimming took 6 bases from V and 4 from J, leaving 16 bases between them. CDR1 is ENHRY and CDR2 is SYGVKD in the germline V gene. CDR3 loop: CAIRDREGSYNSPLHF. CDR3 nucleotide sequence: TGTGCCATCAGGGACCGGGAGGGAAGTTATAATTCACCCCTCCACTTT.

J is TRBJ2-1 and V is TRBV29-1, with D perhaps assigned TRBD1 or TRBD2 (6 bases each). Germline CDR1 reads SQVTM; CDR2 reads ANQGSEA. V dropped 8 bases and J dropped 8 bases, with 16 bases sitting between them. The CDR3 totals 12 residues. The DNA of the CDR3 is TGCAGCTCGGGGGCGTCTAGCTATGAGCAGTTCTTC. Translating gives CSSGASSYEQFF.

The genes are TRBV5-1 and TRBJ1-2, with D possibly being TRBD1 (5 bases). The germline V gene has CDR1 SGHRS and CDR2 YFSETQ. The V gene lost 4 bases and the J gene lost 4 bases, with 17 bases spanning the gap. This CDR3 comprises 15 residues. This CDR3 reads CASSPTTGPLYGYTF. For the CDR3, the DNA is TGCGCCAGCAGCCCGACTACGGGGCCGCTCTATGGCTACACCTTC.

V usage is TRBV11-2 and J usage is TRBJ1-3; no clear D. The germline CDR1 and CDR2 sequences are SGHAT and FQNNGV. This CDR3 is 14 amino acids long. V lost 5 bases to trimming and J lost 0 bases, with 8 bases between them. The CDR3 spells CASSVLRSGNTIYF. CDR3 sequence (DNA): TGTGCCAGCAGCGTACTACGCTCTGGAAACACCATATATTTT.

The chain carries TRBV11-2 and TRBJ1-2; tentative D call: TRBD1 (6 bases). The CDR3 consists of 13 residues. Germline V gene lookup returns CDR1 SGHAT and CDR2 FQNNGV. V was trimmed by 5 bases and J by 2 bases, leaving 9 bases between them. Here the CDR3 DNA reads TGTGCCAGCAGCCCGGGACAAAACTATGGCTACACCTTC. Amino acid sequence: CASSPGQNYGYTF.

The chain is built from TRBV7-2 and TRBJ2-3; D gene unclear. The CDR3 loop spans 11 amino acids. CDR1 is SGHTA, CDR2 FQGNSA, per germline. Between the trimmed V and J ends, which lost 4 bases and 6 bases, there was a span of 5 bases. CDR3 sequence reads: CASSSRDTQYF. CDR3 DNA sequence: TGTGCCAGCAGCTCCAGGGATACGCAGTATTTT.

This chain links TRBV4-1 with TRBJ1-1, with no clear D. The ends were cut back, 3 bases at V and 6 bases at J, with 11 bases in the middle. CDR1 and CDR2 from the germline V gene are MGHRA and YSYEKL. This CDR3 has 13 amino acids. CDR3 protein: CASSQIFRAEAFF. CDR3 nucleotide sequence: TGCGCCAGCAGCCAGATCTTTCGGGCTGAAGCTTTCTTT.

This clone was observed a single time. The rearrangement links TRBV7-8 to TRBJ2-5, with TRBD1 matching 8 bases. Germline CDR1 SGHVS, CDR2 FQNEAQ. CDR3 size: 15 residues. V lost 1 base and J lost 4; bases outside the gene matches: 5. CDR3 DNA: TGTGCCAGCAGCTTAGGGGGGCAGGGGGCAGAGACCCAGTACTTC. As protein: CASSLGGQGAETQYF.

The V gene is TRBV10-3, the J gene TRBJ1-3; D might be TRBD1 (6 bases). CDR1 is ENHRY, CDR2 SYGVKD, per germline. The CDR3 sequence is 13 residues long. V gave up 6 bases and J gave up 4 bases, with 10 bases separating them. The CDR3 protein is CAIRETGGNTIYF. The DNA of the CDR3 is TGTGCCATCAGGGAGACAGGAGGAAACACCATATATTTT.